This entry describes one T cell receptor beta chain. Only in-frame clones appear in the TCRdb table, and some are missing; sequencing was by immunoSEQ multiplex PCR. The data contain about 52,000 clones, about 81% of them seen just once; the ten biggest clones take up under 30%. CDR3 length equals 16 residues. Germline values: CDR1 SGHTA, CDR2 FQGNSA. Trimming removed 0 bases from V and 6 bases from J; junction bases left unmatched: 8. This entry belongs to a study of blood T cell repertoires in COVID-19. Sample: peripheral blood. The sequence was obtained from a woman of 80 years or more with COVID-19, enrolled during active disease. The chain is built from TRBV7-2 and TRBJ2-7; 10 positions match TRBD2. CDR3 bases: TGTGCCAGCAGCTTAGCTCGACTAGCGGGCCTTGGCGAGCAGTACTTC. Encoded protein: CASSLARLAGLGEQYF.